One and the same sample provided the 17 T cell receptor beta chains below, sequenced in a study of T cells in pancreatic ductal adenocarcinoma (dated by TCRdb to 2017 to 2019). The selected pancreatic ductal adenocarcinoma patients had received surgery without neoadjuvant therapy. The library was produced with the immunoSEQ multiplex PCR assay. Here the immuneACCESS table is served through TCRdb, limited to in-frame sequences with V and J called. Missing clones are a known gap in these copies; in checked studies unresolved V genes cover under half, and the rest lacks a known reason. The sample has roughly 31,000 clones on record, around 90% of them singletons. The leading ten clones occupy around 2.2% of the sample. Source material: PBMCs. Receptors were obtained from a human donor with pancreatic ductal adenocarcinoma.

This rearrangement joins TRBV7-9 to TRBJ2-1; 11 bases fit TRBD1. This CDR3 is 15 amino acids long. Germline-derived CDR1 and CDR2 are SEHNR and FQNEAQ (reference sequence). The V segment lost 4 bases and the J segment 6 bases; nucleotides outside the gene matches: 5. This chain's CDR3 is CASSSGQGAFNEQFF. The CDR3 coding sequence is TGTGCCAGCAGCTCCGGACAGGGGGCTTTCAATGAGCAGTTCTTC.

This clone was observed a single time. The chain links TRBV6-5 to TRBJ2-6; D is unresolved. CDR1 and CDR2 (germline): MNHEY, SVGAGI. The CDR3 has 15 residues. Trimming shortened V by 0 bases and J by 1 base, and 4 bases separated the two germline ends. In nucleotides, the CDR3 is TGTGCCAGCAGTTACTCGGGGTCTGGGGCCAACGTCCTGACTTTC. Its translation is CASSYSGSGANVLTF.

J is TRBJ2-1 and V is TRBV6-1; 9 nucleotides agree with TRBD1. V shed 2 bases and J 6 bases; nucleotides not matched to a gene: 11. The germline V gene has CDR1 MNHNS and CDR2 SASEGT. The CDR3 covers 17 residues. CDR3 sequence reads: CASSESSNRGRVNEQFF. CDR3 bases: TGTGCCAGCAGTGAATCCTCGAACAGGGGGCGCGTCAATGAGCAGTTCTTC.

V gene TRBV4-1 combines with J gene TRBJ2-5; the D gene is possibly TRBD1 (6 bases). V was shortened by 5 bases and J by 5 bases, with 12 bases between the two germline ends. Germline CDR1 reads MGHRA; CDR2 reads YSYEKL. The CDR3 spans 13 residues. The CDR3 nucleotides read TGCGCCAGCAGCACTGGGACATTTGAGACCCAGTACTTC. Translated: CASSTGTFETQYF.

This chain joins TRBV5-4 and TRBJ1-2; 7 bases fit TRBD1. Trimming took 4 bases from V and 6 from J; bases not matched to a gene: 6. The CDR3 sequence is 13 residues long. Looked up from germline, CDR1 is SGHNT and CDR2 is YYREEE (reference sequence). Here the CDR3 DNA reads TGTGCCAGCAGCACGACAGGGAGAGATGGCTACACCTTC. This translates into CASSTTGRDGYTF.

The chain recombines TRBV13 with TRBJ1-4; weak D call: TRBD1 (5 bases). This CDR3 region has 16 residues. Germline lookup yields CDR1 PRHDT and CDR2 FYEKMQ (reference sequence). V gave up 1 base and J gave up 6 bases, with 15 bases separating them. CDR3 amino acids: CASSLALGQGDEKLFF. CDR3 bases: TGTGCCAGCAGCTTAGCACTAGGGCAGGGCGATGAAAAACTGTTTTTT.

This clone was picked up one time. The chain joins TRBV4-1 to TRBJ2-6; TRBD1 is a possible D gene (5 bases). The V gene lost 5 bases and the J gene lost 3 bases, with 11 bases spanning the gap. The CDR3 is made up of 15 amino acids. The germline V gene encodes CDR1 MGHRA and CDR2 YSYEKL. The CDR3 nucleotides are TGCGCCAGCAGCGACAGAGAATTTGGGGCCAACGTCCTGACTTTC. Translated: CASSDREFGANVLTF.

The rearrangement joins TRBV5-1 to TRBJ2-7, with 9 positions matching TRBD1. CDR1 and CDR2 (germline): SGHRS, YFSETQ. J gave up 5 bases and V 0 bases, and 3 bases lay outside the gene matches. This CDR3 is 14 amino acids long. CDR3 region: CASSLGDRAHEQYF. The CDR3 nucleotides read TGCGCCAGCAGCTTGGGGGACAGGGCCCACGAGCAGTACTTC.

Here the CDR3 reads CASSMPSGSGSYNEQFF. CDR3 DNA sequence: TGTGCCAGTAGTATGCCTAGCGGGAGTGGCTCCTACAATGAGCAGTTCTTC. The chain recombines TRBV19 with TRBJ2-1, with 10 bases fitting TRBD2. V gave up 3 bases and J gave up 0 bases; unmatched junction bases: 5. This CDR3 is 17 amino acids long. Germline V gene sequence: CDR1 LNHDA, CDR2 SQIVND (reference sequence). The full variable domain, with the rest looked up from reference TRBV19 and TRBJ2-1, is DGGITQSPKYLFRKEGQNVTLSCEQNLNHDAMYWYRQDPGQGLRLIYYSQIVNDFQKGDIAEGYSVSREKKESFPLTVTSAQKNPTAFYLCASSMPSGSGSYNEQFFGPGTRLTVL.

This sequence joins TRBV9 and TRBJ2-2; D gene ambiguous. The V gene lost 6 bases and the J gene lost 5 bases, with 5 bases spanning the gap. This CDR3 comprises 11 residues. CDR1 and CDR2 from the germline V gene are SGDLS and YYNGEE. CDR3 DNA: TGTGCCAGCACTACGACCGGGGAGCTGTTTTTT. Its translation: CASTTTGELFF.

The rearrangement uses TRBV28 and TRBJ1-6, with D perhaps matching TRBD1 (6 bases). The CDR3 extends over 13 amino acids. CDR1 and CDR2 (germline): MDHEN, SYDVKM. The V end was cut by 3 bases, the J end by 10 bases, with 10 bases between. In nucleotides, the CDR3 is TGTGCCAGCAGTTTGGCAGGGGAATCACCCCTCCACTTT. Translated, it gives CASSLAGESPLHF.

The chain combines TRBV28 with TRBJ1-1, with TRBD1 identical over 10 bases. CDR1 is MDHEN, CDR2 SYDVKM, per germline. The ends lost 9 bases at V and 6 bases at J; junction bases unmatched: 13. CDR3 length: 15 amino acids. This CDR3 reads CASLQTGTGVSEAFF. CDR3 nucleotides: TGTGCCAGTCTGCAGACCGGGACAGGGGTTTCTGAAGCTTTCTTT.

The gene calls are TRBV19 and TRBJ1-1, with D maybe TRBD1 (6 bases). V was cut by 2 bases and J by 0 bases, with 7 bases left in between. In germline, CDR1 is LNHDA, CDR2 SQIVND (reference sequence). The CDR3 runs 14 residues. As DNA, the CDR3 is TGTGCCAGTAGTATACAGGGGATGAACACTGAAGCTTTCTTT. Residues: CASSIQGMNTEAFF.

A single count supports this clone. The CDR3 region is CASSQERASGDVYNEQFF. CDR3 sequence (DNA): TGTGCCAGCAGCCAAGAACGGGCTAGCGGGGACGTATACAATGAGCAGTTCTTC. The V and J genes are TRBV5-5 and TRBJ2-1; 9 nucleotides line up with TRBD2. The germline gives CDR1 SGHKS, CDR2 YYEKEE (reference sequence). The CDR3 spans 18 residues. Losses at the gene ends were 4 bases for V and 4 bases for J; bases not matched to a gene: 15.

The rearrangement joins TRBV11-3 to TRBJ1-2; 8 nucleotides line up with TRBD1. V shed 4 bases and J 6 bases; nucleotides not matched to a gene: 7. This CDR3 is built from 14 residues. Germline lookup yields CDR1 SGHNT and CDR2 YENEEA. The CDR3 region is CASSSLDRENGYTF. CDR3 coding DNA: TGTGCCAGCAGCTCCTTGGACAGGGAGAATGGCTACACCTTC. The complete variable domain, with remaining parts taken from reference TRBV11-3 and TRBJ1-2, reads EAGVVQSPRYKIIEKKQPVAFWCNPISGHNTLYWYLQNLGQGPELLIRYENEEAVDDSQLPKDRFSAERLKGVDSTLKIQPAELGDSAVYLCASSSLDRENGYTFGSGTRLTVV.

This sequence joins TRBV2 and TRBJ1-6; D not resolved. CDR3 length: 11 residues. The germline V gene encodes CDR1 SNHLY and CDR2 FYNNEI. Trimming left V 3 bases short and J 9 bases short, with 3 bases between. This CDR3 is CASSEGSPLHF. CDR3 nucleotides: TGTGCCAGCAGTGAGGGTTCACCCCTCCACTTT.

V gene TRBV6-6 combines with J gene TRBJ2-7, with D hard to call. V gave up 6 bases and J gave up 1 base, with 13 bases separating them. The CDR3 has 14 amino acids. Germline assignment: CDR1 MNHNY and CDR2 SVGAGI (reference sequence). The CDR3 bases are TGTGCCAGCAGGAACTCCGCGTTTTCCTACGAGCAGTACTTC. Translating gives CASRNSAFSYEQYF.